This TCR beta chain was sequenced during a study of T cell changes during pregnancy in multiple sclerosis. The method was immunoSEQ multiplex PCR; TCRdb's version includes in-frame clones alone and lacks a portion of them. The top ten clones hold 6.5% to 8% of a sample with 20,000 to 25,000 clones, around 85% of them seen once. This CDR3 is 15 amino acids long. Germline V CDR1 and CDR2: SSHAT, FNYEAQ (reference sequence). V was cut by 5 bases and J by 1 base, with 14 bases left in between. The rearrangement links TRBV7-7 to TRBJ2-5; D is perhaps TRBD2 (5 bases). The sequenced sample was CD8+ T cells from peripheral blood mononuclear cells, obtained before pregnancy. The TCR originated in a female donor with multiple sclerosis, enrolled in a pregnancy study. Written as DNA, the CDR3 is TGTGCCAGCAGCGAGGGAAGGGTCGGCCAAGAGACCCAGTACTTC. This sequence encodes CASSEGRVGQETQYF.